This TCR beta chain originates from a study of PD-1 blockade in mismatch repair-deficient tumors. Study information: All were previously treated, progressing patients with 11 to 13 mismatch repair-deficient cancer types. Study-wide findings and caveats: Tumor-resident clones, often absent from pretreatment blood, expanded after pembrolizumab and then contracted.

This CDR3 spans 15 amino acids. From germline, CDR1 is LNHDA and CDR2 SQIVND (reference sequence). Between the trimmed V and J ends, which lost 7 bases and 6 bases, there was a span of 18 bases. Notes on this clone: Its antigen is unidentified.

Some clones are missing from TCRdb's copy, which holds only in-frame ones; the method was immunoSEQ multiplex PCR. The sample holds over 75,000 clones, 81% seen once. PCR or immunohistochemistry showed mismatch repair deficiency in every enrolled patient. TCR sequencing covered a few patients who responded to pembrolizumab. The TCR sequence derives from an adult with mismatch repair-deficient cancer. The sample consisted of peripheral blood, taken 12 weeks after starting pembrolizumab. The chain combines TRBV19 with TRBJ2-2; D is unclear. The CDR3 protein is CASTTASLDAGELFF. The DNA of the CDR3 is TGTGCCAGTACCACTGCTTCCCTTGACGCCGGGGAGCTGTTTTTT.